This paragraph covers one T cell receptor beta chain sequence. The sample is drawn from a study of blood T cell repertoires in COVID-19. Germline CDR1 and CDR2: GTSNPN and SVGIG (reference sequence). CDR3 length: 12 residues. Enrolled through a virtual design, the participants were between 18 and 89 years of age and came from 24 US areas. Cohorts were determined from participant-reported clinical history. All recovered Cohort 3 donors got two negative PCRs, got clearance, or saw symptom resolution. Some clones are missing from TCRdb's copy, which holds only in-frame ones; the method was immunoSEQ multiplex PCR. The sample has about 150,000 clones, just under 85% seen once.

The TCR sequence derives from a woman in her forties who had recovered from COVID-19. Sequencing was done on a sample of PBMCs or T cells enriched from blood (not recorded which). The chain links TRBV30 to TRBJ1-1, with D perhaps matching TRBD1 (5 bases). The CDR3 DNA sequence: TGTGCTGGCGGGGCGATGGGAAGCGGAGCTTTCTTT. The encoded protein is CAGGAMGSGAFF.